This record looks at one TCR beta chain sequence and its context. Its specificity is not known. This entry comes from a study of cytomegalovirus exposure and HLA in healthy donors. Each donor's status was that of a healthy bone marrow donor. Study-wide results and caveats: According to the study, 180 or so TCR beta chains were cytomegalovirus-associated. The authors judged a highly shared variant cluster likely a sequencing artifact. With later analysis, a missense DCLRE1C variant became linked to TCR beta V- and J-gene trimming.

Germline loops: CDR1 SGHVS, CDR2 FNYEAQ. The CDR3 extends over 15 amino acids. Trimming shortened V by 8 bases and J by 0 bases, and 17 bases separated the two germline ends. PCR involved 60 Vbeta and 13 Jbeta primers. The table came from immunoSEQ multiplex PCR; TCRdb's copy has only in-frame clones and leaves some out. The data contain about 170,000 clones, about 84% of them seen just once; the ten biggest clones take up 4% to 6%. What was sequenced was PBMCs. The receptor was isolated from a man between 18 and 35 years old in good health and CMV-seronegative. The chain couples TRBV7-6 to TRBJ2-7, with a tentative D call TRBD2 (5 bases). The CDR3 DNA reads as TGTGCCAGCTCCTCCTTTAACGGGAACTCCTACGAGCAGTACTTC. This sequence encodes CASSSFNGNSYEQYF.